Detailed here is one TCR beta chain. The J segment lost 5 bases and the V segment lost 2 bases, leaving 7 bases of the junction unmatched. CDR3 length: 16 residues. From germline, CDR1 is SGDLS and CDR2 YYNGEE. This entry is derived from a study of blood T cell repertoires in COVID-19. The repertoire was sequenced with immunoSEQ multiplex PCR; TCRdb's copy has only in-frame clones and lacks some. The repertoire holds around 63,000 clones, about 87% seen once, with roughly 7.2% in the top ten. Sequencing was carried out using peripheral blood. The rearrangement joins TRBV9 to TRBJ1-6, with TRBD1 matching 7 bases. This TCR was recovered from a man between 60 and 75 years old with acute or convalescent COVID-19. The CDR3 loop is CASSVGPGQHNSPLHF. The CDR3 bases are TGTGCCAGCAGCGTGGGACCGGGACAGCATAATTCACCCCTCCACTTT.